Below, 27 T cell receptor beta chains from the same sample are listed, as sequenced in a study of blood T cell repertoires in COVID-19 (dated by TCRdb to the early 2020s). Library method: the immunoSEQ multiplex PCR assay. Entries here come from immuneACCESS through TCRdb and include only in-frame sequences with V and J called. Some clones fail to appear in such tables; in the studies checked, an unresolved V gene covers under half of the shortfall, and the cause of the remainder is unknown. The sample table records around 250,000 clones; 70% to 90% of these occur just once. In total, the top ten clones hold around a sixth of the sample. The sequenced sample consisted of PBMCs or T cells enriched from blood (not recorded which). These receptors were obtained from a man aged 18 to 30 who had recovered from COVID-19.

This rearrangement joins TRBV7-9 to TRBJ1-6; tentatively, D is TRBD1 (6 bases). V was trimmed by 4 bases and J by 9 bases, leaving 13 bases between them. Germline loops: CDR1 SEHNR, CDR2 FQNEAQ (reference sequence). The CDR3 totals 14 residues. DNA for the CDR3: TGTGCCAGCAGCTCTCGGGGGGGCGGTTCACCCCTCCACTTT. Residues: CASSSRGGGSPLHF. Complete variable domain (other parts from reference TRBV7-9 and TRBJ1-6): DTGVSQNPRHKITKRGQNVTFRCDPISEHNRLYWYRQTLGQGPEFLTYFQNEAQLEKSRLLSDRFSAERPKGSFSTLEIQRTEQGDSAMYLCASSSRGGGSPLHFGNGTRLTVT.

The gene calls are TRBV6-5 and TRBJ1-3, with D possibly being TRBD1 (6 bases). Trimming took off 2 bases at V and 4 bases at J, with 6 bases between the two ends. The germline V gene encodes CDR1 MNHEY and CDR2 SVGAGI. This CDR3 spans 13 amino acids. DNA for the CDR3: TGTGCCAGCAGTTACGGGACAGGAAACACCATATATTTT. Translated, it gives CASSYGTGNTIYF.

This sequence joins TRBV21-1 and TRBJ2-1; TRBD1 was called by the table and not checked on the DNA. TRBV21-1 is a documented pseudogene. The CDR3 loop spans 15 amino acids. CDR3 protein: CASSPLGQGNNEQFF. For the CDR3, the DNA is TGTGCCAGCAGCCCCTTAGGACAGGGTAACAATGAGCAGTTCTTC.

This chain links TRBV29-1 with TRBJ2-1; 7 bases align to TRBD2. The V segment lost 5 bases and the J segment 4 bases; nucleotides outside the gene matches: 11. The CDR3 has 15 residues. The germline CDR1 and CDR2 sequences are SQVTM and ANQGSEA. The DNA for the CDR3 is TGCAGCGTTCAGAGTGGTGGGAGGGGATACAATGAGCAGTTCTTC. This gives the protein CSVQSGGRGYNEQFF.

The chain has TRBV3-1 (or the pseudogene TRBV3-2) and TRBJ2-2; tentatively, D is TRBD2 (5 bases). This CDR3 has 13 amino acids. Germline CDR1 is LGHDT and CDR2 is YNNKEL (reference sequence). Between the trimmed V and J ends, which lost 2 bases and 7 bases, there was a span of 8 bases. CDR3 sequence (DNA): TGTGCCAGCAGCCAACTAGCAGGCGGGGAGCTGTTTTTT. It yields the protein CASSQLAGGELFF.

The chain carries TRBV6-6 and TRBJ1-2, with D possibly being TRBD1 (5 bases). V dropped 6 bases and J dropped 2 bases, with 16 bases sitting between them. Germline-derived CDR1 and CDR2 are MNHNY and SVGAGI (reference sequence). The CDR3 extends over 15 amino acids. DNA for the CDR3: TGTGCCAGCAGAGAAACAGGACAAATAAACTATGGCTACACCTTC. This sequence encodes CASRETGQINYGYTF.

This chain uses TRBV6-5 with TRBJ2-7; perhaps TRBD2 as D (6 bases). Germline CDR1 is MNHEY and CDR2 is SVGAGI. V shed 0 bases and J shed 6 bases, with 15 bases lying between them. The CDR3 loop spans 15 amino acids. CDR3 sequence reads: CASSYSSGDGREQYF. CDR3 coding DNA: TGTGCCAGCAGTTACTCTTCGGGGGACGGCCGCGAGCAGTACTTC.

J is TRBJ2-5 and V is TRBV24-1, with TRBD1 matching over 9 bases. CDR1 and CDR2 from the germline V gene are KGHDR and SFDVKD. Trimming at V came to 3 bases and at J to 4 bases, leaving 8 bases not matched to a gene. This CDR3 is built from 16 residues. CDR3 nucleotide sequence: TGTGCCACCAGTGATCAGGGACAGGGTGTAAGAGAGACCCAGTACTTC. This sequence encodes CATSDQGQGVRETQYF.

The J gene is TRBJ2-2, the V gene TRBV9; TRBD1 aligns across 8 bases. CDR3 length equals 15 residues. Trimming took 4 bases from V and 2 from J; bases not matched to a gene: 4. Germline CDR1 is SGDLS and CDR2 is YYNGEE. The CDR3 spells CASSSTGVNTGELFF. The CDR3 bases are TGTGCCAGCAGCTCGACAGGGGTAAACACCGGGGAGCTGTTTTTT.

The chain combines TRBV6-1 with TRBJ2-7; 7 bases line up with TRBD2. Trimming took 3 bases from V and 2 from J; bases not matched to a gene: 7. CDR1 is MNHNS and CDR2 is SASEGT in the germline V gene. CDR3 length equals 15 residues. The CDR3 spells CASSDGASGPYEQYF. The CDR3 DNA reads TGTGCCAGCAGTGATGGAGCTAGCGGACCCTACGAGCAGTACTTC.

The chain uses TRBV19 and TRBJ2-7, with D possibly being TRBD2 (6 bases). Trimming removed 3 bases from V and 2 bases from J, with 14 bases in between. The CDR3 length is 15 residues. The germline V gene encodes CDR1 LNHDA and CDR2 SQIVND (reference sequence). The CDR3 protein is CASSMQSGYPYEQYF. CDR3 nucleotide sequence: TGTGCCAGTAGTATGCAAAGCGGGTACCCCTACGAGCAGTACTTC.

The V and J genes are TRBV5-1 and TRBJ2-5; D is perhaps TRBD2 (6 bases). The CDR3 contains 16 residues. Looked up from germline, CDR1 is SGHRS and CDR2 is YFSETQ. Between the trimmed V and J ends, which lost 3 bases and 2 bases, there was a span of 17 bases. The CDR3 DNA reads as TGCGCCAGCAGCTACACCTGGCGGGGCCCTCAAGAGACCCAGTACTTC. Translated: CASSYTWRGPQETQYF.

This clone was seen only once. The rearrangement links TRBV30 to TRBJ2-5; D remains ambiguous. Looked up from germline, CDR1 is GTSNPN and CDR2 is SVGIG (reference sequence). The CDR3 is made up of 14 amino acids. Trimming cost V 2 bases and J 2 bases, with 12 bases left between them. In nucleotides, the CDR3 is TGTGCCTGGAGTACCTCGCGCCATCAAGAGACCCAGTACTTC. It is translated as CAWSTSRHQETQYF.

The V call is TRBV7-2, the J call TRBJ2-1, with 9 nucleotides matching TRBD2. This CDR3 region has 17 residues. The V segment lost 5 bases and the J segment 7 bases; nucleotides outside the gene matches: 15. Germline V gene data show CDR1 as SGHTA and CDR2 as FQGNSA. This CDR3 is CASSPLSPSGVYNEQFF. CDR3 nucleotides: TGTGCCAGCAGCCCCCTTTCCCCTAGCGGGGTATATAATGAGCAGTTCTTC.

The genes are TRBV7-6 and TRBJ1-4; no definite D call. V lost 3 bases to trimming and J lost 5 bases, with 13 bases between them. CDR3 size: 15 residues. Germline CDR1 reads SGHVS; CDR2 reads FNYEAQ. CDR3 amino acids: CASSLSGVSNEKLFF. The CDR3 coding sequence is TGTGCCAGCAGCTTGTCCGGGGTATCAAATGAAAAACTGTTTTTT.

The DNA of the CDR3 is TGTGCCACCAGTGCTGCCGGGGAAAATGAGCAGTTCTTC. Protein product: CATSAAGENEQFF. The genes are TRBV24-1 and TRBJ2-1; TRBD2 is a possible D gene (5 bases). CDR1 and CDR2 (germline): KGHDR, SFDVKD. V gave up 5 bases and J gave up 7 bases, with 11 bases separating them. The CDR3 has 13 amino acids.

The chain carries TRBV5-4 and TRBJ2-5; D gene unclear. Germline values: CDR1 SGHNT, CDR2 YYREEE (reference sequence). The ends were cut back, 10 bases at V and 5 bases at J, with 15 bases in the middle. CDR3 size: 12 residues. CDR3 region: CALSQFRETQYF. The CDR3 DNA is TGTGCCCTATCGCAATTTCGGGAGACCCAGTACTTC.

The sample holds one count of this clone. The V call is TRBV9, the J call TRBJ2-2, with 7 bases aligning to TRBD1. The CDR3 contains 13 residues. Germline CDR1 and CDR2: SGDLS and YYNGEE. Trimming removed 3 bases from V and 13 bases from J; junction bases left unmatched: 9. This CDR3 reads CASSAGTVKRLFF. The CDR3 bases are TGTGCCAGCAGCGCCGGGACAGTAAAAAGGCTGTTTTTT.

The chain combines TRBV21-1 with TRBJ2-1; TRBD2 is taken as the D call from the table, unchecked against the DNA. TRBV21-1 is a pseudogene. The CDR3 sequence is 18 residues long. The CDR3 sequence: CASSKALEASGGYDEQFF. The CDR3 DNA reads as TGTGCCAGCAGCAAAGCGCTGGAGGCTAGCGGGGGATACGATGAGCAGTTCTTC.

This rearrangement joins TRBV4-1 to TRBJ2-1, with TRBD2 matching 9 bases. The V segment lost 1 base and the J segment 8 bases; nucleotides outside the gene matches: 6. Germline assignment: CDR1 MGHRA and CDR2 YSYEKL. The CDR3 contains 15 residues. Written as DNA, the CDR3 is TGCGCCAGCAGCCAAGTGCTAGCGGGAAATTATGAGCAGTTCTTC. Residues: CASSQVLAGNYEQFF.

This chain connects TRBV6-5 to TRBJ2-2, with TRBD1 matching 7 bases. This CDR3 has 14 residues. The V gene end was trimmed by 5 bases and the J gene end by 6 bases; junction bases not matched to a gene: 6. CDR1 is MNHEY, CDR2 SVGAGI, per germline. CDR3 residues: CASSLGTEAGELFF. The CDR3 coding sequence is TGTGCCAGCAGTCTTGGGACAGAAGCCGGGGAGCTGTTTTTT.

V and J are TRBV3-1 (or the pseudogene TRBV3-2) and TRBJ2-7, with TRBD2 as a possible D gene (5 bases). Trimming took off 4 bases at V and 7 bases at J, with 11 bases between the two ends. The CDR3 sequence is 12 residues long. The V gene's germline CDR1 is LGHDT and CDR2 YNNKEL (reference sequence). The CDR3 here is CASSLTTGEQYF. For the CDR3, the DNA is TGTGCCAGCAGCCTTACGACGGGGGAGCAGTACTTC.

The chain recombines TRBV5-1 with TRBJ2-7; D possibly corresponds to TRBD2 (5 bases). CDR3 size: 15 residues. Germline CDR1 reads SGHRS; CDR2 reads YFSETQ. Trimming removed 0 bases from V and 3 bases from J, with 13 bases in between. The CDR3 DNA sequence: TGCGCCAGCAGCTTGGGAGGGCCGCGTCGCTACGAGCAGTACTTC. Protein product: CASSLGGPRRYEQYF.

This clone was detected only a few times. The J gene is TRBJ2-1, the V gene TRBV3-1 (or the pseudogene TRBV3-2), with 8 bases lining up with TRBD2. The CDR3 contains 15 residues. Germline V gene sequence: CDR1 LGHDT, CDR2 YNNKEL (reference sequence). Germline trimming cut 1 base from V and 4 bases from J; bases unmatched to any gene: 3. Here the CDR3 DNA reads TGTGCCAGCAGCCAAGCAACGGGGGGGTACAATGAGCAGTTCTTC. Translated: CASSQATGGYNEQFF.

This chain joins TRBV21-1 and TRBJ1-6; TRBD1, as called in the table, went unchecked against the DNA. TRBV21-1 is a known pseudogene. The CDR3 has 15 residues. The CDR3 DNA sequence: TGTGCCAGCAGCAAAGAGGTAGGGGGATATTCACCCCTCCACTTT. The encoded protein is CASSKEVGGYSPLHF.

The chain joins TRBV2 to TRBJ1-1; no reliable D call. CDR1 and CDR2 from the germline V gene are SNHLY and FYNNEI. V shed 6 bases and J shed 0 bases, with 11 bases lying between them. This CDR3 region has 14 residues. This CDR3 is CASRRRQMNTEAFF. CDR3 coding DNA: TGTGCCAGCAGAAGGAGGCAGATGAACACTGAAGCTTTCTTT.

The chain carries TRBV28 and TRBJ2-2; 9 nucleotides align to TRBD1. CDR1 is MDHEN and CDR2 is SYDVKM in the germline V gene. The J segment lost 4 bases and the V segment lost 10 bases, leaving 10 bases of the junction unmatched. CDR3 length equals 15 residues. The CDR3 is CAIQQGARTTGELFF. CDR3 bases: TGTGCCATCCAACAGGGGGCAAGAACCACCGGGGAGCTGTTTTTT.